This T cell receptor beta chain was sequenced for a study of blood T cells in healthy people across ages. Study-wide results and caveats: Because sorting was not performed, PBMCs prevented conclusive naive versus antigen-experienced comparison. Per-million-T-cell TCR beta diversity fell roughly linearly with age.

The CDR3 has 13 amino acids. The germline V gene has CDR1 MNHEY and CDR2 SVGAGI. V lost 2 bases to trimming and J lost 8 bases, with 12 bases between them. The people who gave samples were healthy Caucasians from Russia, aged roughly 6 to 90. On this clonotype: Its antigen is as yet unknown.

Combining a sample-barcoded 5' primer with a J-beta primer mix, a second PCR ran for roughly 7 to 12 cycles. Each TCR beta cDNA got a 12-nucleotide random molecular identifier. One entry per CDR3 protein results from TCRdb running MiXCR on the 5' RACE reads. The repertoire consists of about 1,400,000 distinct CDR3 sequences, with roughly 40% occurring once and the leading ten covering roughly 7.9%. What was sequenced was blood. The chain carries TRBV6-5 and TRBJ1-2; D is undetermined. This clonotype originated in a young woman in good health. The CDR3 reads CASSYGRASGYTF. The CDR3 bases are TGTGCCAGCAGTTACGGTCGGGCGTCCGGCTACACCTTC.